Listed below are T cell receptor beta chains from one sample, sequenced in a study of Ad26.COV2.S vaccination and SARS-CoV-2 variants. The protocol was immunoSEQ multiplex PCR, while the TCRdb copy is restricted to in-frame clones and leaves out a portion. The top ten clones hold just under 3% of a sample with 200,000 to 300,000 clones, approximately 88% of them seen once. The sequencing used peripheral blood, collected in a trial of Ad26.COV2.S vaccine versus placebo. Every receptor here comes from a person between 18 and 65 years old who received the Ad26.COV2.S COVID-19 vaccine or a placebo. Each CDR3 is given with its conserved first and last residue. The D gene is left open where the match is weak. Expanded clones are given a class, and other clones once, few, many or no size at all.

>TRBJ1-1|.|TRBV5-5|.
CASSFWGGYTEAFF
TGTGCCAGCAGCTTCTGGGGCGGGTACACTGAAGCTTTCTTT
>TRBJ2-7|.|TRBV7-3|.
CASSLSILDPQYF
TGTGCCAGCAGCTTATCGATTCTTGACCCCCAGTACTTC
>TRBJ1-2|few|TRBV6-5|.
CASSMDRFYGYTF
TGTGCCAGCAGCATGGACAGATTCTATGGCTACACCTTC
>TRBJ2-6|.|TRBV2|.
CASSEPDSGANVLTF
TGTGCCAGCAGTGAACCTGACTCTGGGGCCAACGTCCTGACTTTC
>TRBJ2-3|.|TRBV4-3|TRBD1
CASSPRIGGGSTDTQYF
TGCGCCAGCAGTCCCCGTATAGGGGGCGGTAGCACAGATACGCAGTATTTT
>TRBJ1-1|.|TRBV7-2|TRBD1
CATKPGTGFGVSTEAFF
TGTGCCACCAAACCCGGGACAGGGTTTGGGGTAAGCACTGAAGCTTTCTTT
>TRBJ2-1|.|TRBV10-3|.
CAISERDNEQFF
TGTGCCATCAGTGAGAGGGACAATGAGCAGTTCTTC
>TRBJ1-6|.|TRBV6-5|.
CASSYRGAFNSPLHF
TGTGCCAGCAGTTACAGGGGGGCATTTAATTCACCCCTCCACTTT
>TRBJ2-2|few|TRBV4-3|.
CASSQTLNSRLNTGELFF
TGCGCCAGCAGCCAGACCCTGAATAGCCGGCTTAACACCGGGGAGCTGTTTTTT
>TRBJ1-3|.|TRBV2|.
CASSGYTLSGNTIYF
TGTGCCAGCAGTGGATACACGCTCTCTGGAAACACCATATATTTT
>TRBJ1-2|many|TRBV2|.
CASSVSGTGYGYTF
TGTGCCAGCAGTGTCTCGGGGACGGGCTATGGCTACACCTTC
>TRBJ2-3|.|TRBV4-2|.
CASSDPGQPPGDTQYF
TGTGCCAGCAGCGATCCTGGACAGCCGCCCGGGGATACGCAGTATTTT
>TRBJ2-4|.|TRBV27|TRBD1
CASSSRGTGKPYMENIQYF
TGTGCCAGCAGTTCACGGGGGACAGGGAAGCCTTACATGGAAAACATTCAGTACTTC
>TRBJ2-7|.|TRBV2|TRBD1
CASETGSPYEQYF
TGTGCCAGTGAGACAGGGTCCCCCTACGAGCAGTACTTC
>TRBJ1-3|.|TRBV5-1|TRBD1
CASSWGATGGSSGNTIYF
TGCGCCAGCAGCTGGGGTGCGACAGGGGGCTCGTCTGGAAACACCATATATTTT
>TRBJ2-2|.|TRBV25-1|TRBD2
CASSPPGTSGRAEELFF
TGTGCCAGCAGTCCCCCTGGGACTAGCGGGAGGGCCGAGGAGCTGTTTTTT
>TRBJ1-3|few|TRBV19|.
CASYRDPGNTIYF
TGTGCCAGTTACAGGGATCCTGGAAACACCATATATTTT
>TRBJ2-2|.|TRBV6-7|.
CASSYSVYILTGELFF
TGTGCCAGCAGTTACTCGGTTTACATCCTGACCGGGGAGCTGTTTTTT
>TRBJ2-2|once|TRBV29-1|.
CSGLAGELFF
TGCAGCGGCCTAGCCGGGGAGCTGTTTTTT
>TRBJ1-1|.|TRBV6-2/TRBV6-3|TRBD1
CASRPPGQMNTEAFF
TGTGCCAGCAGGCCTCCGGGACAGATGAACACTGAAGCTTTCTTT
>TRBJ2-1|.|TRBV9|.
CASSVGLAGSNEQFF
TGTGCCAGCAGCGTAGGCCTAGCCGGGAGCAATGAGCAGTTCTTC
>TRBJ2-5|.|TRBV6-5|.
CASSRLYGKGETQYF
TGTGCCAGCAGTCGCCTTTACGGAAAGGGGGAGACCCAGTACTTC
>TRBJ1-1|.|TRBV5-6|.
CASSIVYGMNTEAFF
TGTGCCAGCAGCATAGTCTACGGCATGAACACTGAAGCTTTCTTT
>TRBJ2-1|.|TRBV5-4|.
CASSPPPGSSYNEQFF
TGTGCCAGCAGCCCCCCCCCAGGGAGCTCCTACAATGAGCAGTTCTTC
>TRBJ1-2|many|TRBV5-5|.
CASSGGGSNYGYTF
TGTGCCAGCTCCGGCGGGGGGTCGAACTATGGCTACACCTTC
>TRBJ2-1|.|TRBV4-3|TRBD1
CASSQARDREIAEQFF
TGCGCCAGCAGCCAAGCCCGGGACAGGGAAATTGCGGAGCAGTTCTTC
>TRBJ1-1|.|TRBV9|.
CASSVDTNTEAFF
TGTGCCAGCAGCGTAGACACAAACACTGAAGCTTTCTTT
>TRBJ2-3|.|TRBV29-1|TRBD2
CSVEEVIVGGTGSRTSGSTDTQYF
TGCAGCGTTGAAGAGGTGATTGTAGGCGGGACAGGGAGTAGGACTAGCGGGAGTACAGATACGCAGTATTTT
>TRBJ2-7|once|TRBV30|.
CAWRSGMSYEQYF
TGTGCCTGGAGATCCGGGATGTCCTACGAGCAGTACTTC
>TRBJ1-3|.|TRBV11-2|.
CASSPAYGGGGNTIYF
TGTGCCAGCAGCCCCGCTTACGGGGGGGGTGGAAACACCATATATTTT
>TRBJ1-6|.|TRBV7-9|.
CASGPSVGTSPLHF
TGTGCCAGCGGACCTTCGGTGGGGACCTCACCCCTCCACTTT
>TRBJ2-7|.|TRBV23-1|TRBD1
CASSQSSTGGTYEQYF
TGCGCCAGCAGTCAATCATCGACAGGGGGTACCTACGAGCAGTACTTC
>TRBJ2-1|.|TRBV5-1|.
CASSLAGVNEQFF
TGCGCCAGCAGCTTGGCGGGAGTCAATGAGCAGTTCTTC
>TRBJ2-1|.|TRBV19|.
CASSMGGGKQFF
TGTGCCAGTAGCATGGGAGGGGGGAAGCAGTTCTTC
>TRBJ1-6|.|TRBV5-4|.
CASSPSLGGNSPLHF
TGTGCCAGCAGCCCCAGTTTGGGCGGGAATTCACCCCTCCACTTT
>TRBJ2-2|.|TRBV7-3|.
CASSPAATRTGELFF
TGTGCCAGCAGCCCGGCTGCGACGAGGACCGGGGAGCTGTTTTTT
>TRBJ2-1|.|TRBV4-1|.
CASSQSTGSTYNEQFF
TGCGCCAGCAGCCAGTCGACTGGGTCCACCTACAATGAGCAGTTCTTC
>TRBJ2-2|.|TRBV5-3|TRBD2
CARSTGTSGRTNTGELFF
TGTGCCAGGTCGACCGGGACTAGCGGGAGGACGAACACCGGGGAGCTGTTTTTT
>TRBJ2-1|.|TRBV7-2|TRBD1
CASSGDRLPPYNEQFF
TGTGCCAGCAGCGGGGACAGGCTGCCCCCCTACAATGAGCAGTTCTTC
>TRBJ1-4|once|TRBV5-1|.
CASRRDAGNEKLFF
TGCGCCAGCAGGCGGGACGCTGGGAATGAAAAACTGTTTTTT
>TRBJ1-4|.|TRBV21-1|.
CASSTWDRVGNEKLFF
TGTGCCAGCAGCACCTGGGACAGGGTAGGTAATGAAAAACTGTTTTTT
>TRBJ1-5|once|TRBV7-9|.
CASSLAGQPQHF
TGTGCCAGCAGCTTAGCAGGTCAGCCCCAGCATTTT
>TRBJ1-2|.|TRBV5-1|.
CASSFPGRANYGYTF
TGCGCCAGCAGCTTTCCGGGGAGGGCGAACTATGGCTACACCTTC
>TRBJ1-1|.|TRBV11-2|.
CASSLDITANTEAFF
TGTGCCAGCAGCTTGGATATTACAGCGAACACTGAAGCTTTCTTT
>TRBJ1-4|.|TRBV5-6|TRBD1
CASSNFGQVNEKLFF
TGTGCCAGCAGCAATTTTGGACAGGTTAATGAAAAACTGTTTTTT
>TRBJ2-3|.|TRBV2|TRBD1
CASSGQGGGTDTQYF
TGTGCCAGCAGTGGACAGGGGGGTGGCACAGATACGCAGTATTTT
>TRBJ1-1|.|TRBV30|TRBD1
CAWRDRGWSEAFF
TGTGCCTGGAGGGACAGGGGGTGGAGTGAAGCTTTCTTT
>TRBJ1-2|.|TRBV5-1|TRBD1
CASSLAGDRGYIYTF
TGCGCCAGCAGCTTGGCTGGGGACAGGGGGTATATCTACACCTTC
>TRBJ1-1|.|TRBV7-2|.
CASSFTDSTEAFF
TGTGCCAGCAGTTTTACGGACAGCACTGAAGCTTTCTTT
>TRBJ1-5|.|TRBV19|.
CASTSAPGFQPQHF
TGTGCCAGTACCTCCGCTCCCGGTTTTCAGCCCCAGCATTTT
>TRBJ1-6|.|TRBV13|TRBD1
CASSLGGQGGRSPLHF
TGTGCCAGCAGCTTAGGAGGTCAGGGGGGCCGGTCACCCCTCCACTTT
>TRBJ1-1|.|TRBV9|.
CASSVDPGGQGMNTEAFF
TGTGCCAGCAGCGTAGATCCGGGGGGTCAGGGAATGAACACTGAAGCTTTCTTT
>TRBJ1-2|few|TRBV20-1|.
CSASLQGQTGNYGYTF
TGCAGTGCTAGTCTTCAGGGACAAACAGGGAACTATGGCTACACCTTC
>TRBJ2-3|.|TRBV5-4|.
CASSLAAGLTDTQYF
TGTGCCAGCAGCTTGGCGGCGGGGCTCACAGATACGCAGTATTTT
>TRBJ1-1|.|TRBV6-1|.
CASSEDRAYPMNTEAFF
TGTGCCAGCAGTGAAGACAGGGCTTACCCTATGAACACTGAAGCTTTCTTT